This T cell receptor (beta chain) was identified in a study of T cells in Graves' hyperthyroidism and ophthalmopathy. Study summary: Any treatment followed the collection of peripheral blood at initial diagnosis. Study-level findings and limits: Ophthalmopathy, as predicted by the model, came a median roughly 6.3 months after the prediction.

V lost 4 bases and J 6 bases, leaving 13 bases between the germline ends. CDR1 is SGHAT, CDR2 FQNNGV, per germline. CDR3 length: 13 residues. Researchers took RNA transcripts and amplified the TCR beta CDR3 regions from them. The TCR CDR3 was amplified in a first-round RT-PCR using the HTBI primer set. TCRdb used MiXCR to reprocess the multiplex PCR reads, holding one entry per CDR3 protein. The sample carries about 250,000 distinct CDR3 sequences, roughly 15% recorded once. This clonotype was counted a few times. The antigen remains undetermined. The sequenced sample consisted of blood. V is TRBV11-2 and J is TRBJ2-7; perhaps TRBD1 as D (7 bases). This clonotype originated in a woman between 45 and 60 years old with Graves' hyperthyroidism that later progressed to Graves' ophthalmopathy. CDR3 nucleotide sequence: TGTGCCAGCAGCTCCCAGGAGGGGGCCGAGCAGTACTTC. Translation: CASSSQEGAEQYF.